This entry lists 21 T cell receptor beta chains sequenced from one sample in a study of blood T cell repertoires in COVID-19 (TCRdb year 2020). Library creation used the immunoSEQ multiplex PCR assay. As stored in TCRdb, this immuneACCESS dataset retains in-frame rearrangements with V and J assigned. A fraction of the clones does not appear; measured against another copy, unresolved V genes explain less than half of the discrepancy, and the remainder lacks a known reason. In all, the sample holds 190,000 or so clones, and less than 85% of those were seen once. Roughly a sixth of the sample lies in the top ten. The sequenced sample was PBMCs or T cells enriched from blood (not recorded which). These TCRs come from a man aged 40-49 years who had recovered from COVID-19.

The CDR3 sequence is CATSDLRQTNEQFF. DNA for the CDR3: TGTGCCACCAGTGATTTGCGTCAGACAAACGAGCAGTTCTTC. V gene TRBV24-1 combines with J gene TRBJ2-1; no clear D gene. V lost 0 bases, J lost 10 bases, and 12 bases lay in between. Germline assignment: CDR1 KGHDR and CDR2 SFDVKD. The CDR3 loop spans 14 amino acids.

The chain combines TRBV28 with TRBJ2-2; D unclear. The CDR3 length is 12 residues. V was pared by 4 bases and J by 4 bases, with 4 bases between. Germline CDR1 MDHEN, CDR2 SYDVKM. CDR3 sequence: CASSSITGELFF. The CDR3 nucleotides are TGTGCCAGCAGTTCTATCACCGGGGAGCTGTTTTTT.

The V gene is TRBV2, the J gene TRBJ2-3, with D uncertain. Trimming took off 7 bases at V and 4 bases at J, with 18 bases between the two ends. The CDR3 totals 15 residues. Germline CDR1 reads SNHLY; CDR2 reads FYNNEI. Here the CDR3 reads CASNSSPTRSDTQYF. DNA for the CDR3: TGTGCCAGCAACTCTTCCCCGACTCGGTCAGATACGCAGTATTTT.

This clone appeared a single time. The chain links TRBV7-9 to TRBJ2-3; 9 bases agree with TRBD2. Germline CDR1 SEHNR, CDR2 FQNEAQ (reference sequence). V lost 4 bases, J lost 7 bases, and 9 bases stayed unmatched. The CDR3 is made up of 15 amino acids. The CDR3 protein is CASSSRGSGSNTQYF. In nucleotides, the CDR3 is TGTGCCAGCAGCTCCCGTGGTAGCGGGAGCAATACGCAGTATTTT.

This clone came up once. The chain has TRBV7-9 and TRBJ2-2; TRBD1 matches at 10 bases. The germline CDR1 and CDR2 sequences are SEHNR and FQNEAQ (reference sequence). CDR3 length: 19 amino acids. Germline trimming cut 4 bases from V and 5 bases from J; bases unmatched to any gene: 16. For the CDR3, the DNA is TGTGCCAGCAGCTCCCCCCGGGACAGGGGTCCCGGCGGGACCGGGGAGCTGTTTTTT. Translation gives CASSSPRDRGPGGTGELFF.

The genes are TRBV9 and TRBJ1-2, with D possibly being TRBD1 (5 bases). The CDR3 has 15 residues. The germline CDR1 and CDR2 sequences are SGDLS and YYNGEE. Trimming cost V 3 bases and J 4 bases, with 16 bases left between them. The DNA for the CDR3 is TGTGCCAGCAGCGGCGCCTCGACAGCCATCTATGGCTACACCTTC. Translated: CASSGASTAIYGYTF.

CDR3 coding DNA: TGTGCCAGCAGCTTAGTTCCCCCCGGACTAGCGCGCACCGGGGAGCTGTTTTTT. Translated: CASSLVPPGLARTGELFF. The chain combines TRBV13 with TRBJ2-2; 9 nucleotides line up with TRBD2. There are 18 residues in the CDR3. V dropped 1 base and J dropped 4; count of bases not matched to a gene: 10. Germline V gene sequence: CDR1 PRHDT, CDR2 FYEKMQ (reference sequence).

The chain combines TRBV5-4 with TRBJ1-6; D not resolved. CDR1 and CDR2 from the germline V gene are SGHNT and YYREEE (reference sequence). The CDR3 runs to 14 residues. V lost 0 bases and J 9 bases, leaving 10 bases between the germline ends. CDR3 sequence reads: CASSLVQESSPLHF. The CDR3 region has the DNA TGTGCCAGCAGCTTGGTTCAGGAAAGTTCACCCCTCCACTTT.

The chain couples TRBV18 to TRBJ2-2; TRBD1 is a possible D gene (5 bases). Germline V lookup: CDR1 KGHSH, CDR2 LQKENI. The CDR3 spans 13 residues. V shed 6 bases and J shed 1 base, with 6 bases lying between them. This chain's CDR3 is CASSDKNTGELFF. The CDR3 nucleotides read TGTGCCAGCTCGGACAAGAACACCGGGGAGCTGTTTTTT.

This chain joins TRBV28 and TRBJ2-7; 8 nucleotides agree with TRBD2. The CDR3 runs 15 residues. Germline V gives CDR1 MDHEN, CDR2 SYDVKM. The V segment lost 6 bases and the J segment 1 base; nucleotides outside the gene matches: 8. The CDR3 region has the DNA TGTGCCAGCAGGAAACTAGCGGAGTATTCCTACGAGCAGTACTTC. Protein: CASRKLAEYSYEQYF.

V gene TRBV18 combines with J gene TRBJ2-5; D might be TRBD1 (6 bases). V dropped 4 bases and J dropped 3 bases, with 12 bases sitting between them. CDR1 and CDR2 from the germline V gene are KGHSH and LQKENI. This CDR3 has 14 residues. CDR3 protein: CASSLGRDKETQYF. In DNA form, the CDR3 reads TGTGCCAGCTCACTCGGCCGGGACAAAGAGACCCAGTACTTC.

The V call is TRBV6-2 or TRBV6-3, the J call TRBJ2-7, with TRBD1 matching over 11 bases. Germline assignment: CDR1 MNHEY and CDR2 SVGEGT. The trim removed 0 bases at V and 4 bases at J, leaving 8 bases unmatched. The CDR3 covers 17 residues. CDR3 sequence: CASSYSTGQGAEYEQYF. As DNA, the CDR3 is TGTGCCAGCAGTTACTCCACCGGACAGGGGGCAGAATACGAGCAGTACTTC.

This clone appeared a few times. The chain couples TRBV7-8 to TRBJ2-1, with TRBD2 identical over 15 bases. This CDR3 has 23 amino acids. The junction had 20 bases not matched to a gene; V was cut back by 5 bases and J by 0 bases. Germline CDR1 reads SGHVS; CDR2 reads FQNEAQ. As DNA, the CDR3 is TGTGCCAGCAGCCCTTACGGGGGATGGACTAGCGGGAGGGCCACGAGCTCCTACAATGAGCAGTTCTTC. Translated: CASSPYGGWTSGRATSSYNEQFF.

The chain carries TRBV9 and TRBJ2-7, with a possible D match to TRBD2 (6 bases). The CDR3 sequence is 14 residues long. CDR1 is SGDLS and CDR2 is YYNGEE in the germline V gene. V lost 0 bases and J lost 7, with 14 bases in between. DNA of the CDR3: TGTGCCAGCAGCGTAGACGGGGGAGCTCGGGAGCAGTACTTC. It is translated as CASSVDGGAREQYF.

Comment on this clone: Additional DNA sequences in this sample encode the identical CDR3. This chain connects TRBV19 to TRBJ1-1; D remains unclear. CDR1 and CDR2 (germline): LNHDA, SQIVND (reference sequence). V was clipped by 3 bases and J by 1 base, with 6 bases between them. This CDR3 comprises 13 residues. The CDR3 bases are TGTGCCAGTAGTATTACTCGGAACACTGAAGCTTTCTTT. Translated: CASSITRNTEAFF.

The chain carries TRBV5-1 and TRBJ1-4, with 7 bases aligning to TRBD1. This CDR3 region has 15 residues. Germline trimming cut 3 bases from V and 0 bases from J; bases unmatched to any gene: 2. The germline CDR1 and CDR2 sequences are SGHRS and YFSETQ. Written as DNA, the CDR3 is TGCGCCAGCAGCTCGCAGGGGGCAACTAATGAAAAACTGTTTTTT. Translation: CASSSQGATNEKLFF.

This clone has a single count. V and J are TRBV29-1 and TRBJ1-1; 7 bases are a match to TRBD1. The CDR3 spans 14 residues. Germline V gene sequence: CDR1 SQVTM, CDR2 ANQGSEA. Trimming at V came to 3 bases and at J to 4 bases, leaving 8 bases not matched to a gene. The CDR3 DNA follows: TGCAGCGTTGAGGTCGATAGGGGGCCCACTGAAGCTTTCTTT. Protein product: CSVEVDRGPTEAFF.

This clone was observed many times. V usage is TRBV14 and J usage is TRBJ1-2, with 8 bases identical to TRBD1. This CDR3 has 16 residues. Germline CDR1 reads SGHDN; CDR2 reads FVKESK. The trim removed 4 bases at V and 4 bases at J, leaving 11 bases unmatched. The CDR3 nucleotides are TGTGCCAGCAGCCGAGGACAGGGCGGATTCCGCTATGGCTACACCTTC. Translating it yields CASSRGQGGFRYGYTF.

The chain combines TRBV9 with TRBJ2-3; TRBD2 agrees at 8 bases. V lost 0 bases to trimming and J lost 4 bases; unmatched junction nucleotides: 10. This CDR3 region has 17 residues. Germline V CDR1 and CDR2: SGDLS, YYNGEE. The CDR3 DNA reads as TGTGCCAGCAGCGTAGACCGGCTAGCGGGTAGGGCAGATACGCAGTATTTT. This codes for CASSVDRLAGRADTQYF.

This clone was counted a few times. The same CDR3 also results from other DNA sequences found in this sample. The chain joins TRBV7-8 to TRBJ2-3; 8 nucleotides line up with TRBD2. Trimming removed 5 bases from V and 6 bases from J; junction bases left unmatched: 1. Germline V gives CDR1 SGHVS, CDR2 FQNEAQ. The CDR3 extends over 12 amino acids. CDR3 region: CASSPGGDTQYF. The CDR3 region has the DNA TGTGCCAGCAGCCCGGGAGGGGATACGCAGTATTTT.

The V gene is TRBV19, the J gene TRBJ2-2, with a weak D call TRBD2 (6 bases). This CDR3 has 15 residues. CDR1 LNHDA and CDR2 SQIVND come from the germline V gene (reference sequence). This CDR3 is CAVKKGGTITGELFF. Here the CDR3 DNA reads TGTGCAGTCAAGAAAGGCGGGACGATCACCGGGGAGCTGTTTTTT. The variable domain in full, completed from reference TRBV19 and TRBJ2-2, reads DGGITQSPKYLFRKEGQNVTLSCEQNLNHDAMYWYRQDPGQGLRLIYYSQIVNDFQKGDIAEGYSVSREKKESFPLTVTSAQKNPTAFYLCAVKKGGTITGELFFGEGSRLTVL.